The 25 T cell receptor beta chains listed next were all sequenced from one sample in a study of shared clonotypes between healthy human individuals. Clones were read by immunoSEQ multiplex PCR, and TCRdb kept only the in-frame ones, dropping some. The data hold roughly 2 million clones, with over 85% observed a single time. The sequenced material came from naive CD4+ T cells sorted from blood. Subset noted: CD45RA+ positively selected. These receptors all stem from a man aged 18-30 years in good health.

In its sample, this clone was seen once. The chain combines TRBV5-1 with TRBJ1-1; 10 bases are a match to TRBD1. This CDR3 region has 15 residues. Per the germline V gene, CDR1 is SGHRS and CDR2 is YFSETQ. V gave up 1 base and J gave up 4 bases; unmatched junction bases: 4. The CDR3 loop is CASSLPGTGVTEAFF. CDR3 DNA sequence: TGCGCCAGCAGCTTGCCGGGGACAGGGGTCACTGAAGCTTTCTTT.

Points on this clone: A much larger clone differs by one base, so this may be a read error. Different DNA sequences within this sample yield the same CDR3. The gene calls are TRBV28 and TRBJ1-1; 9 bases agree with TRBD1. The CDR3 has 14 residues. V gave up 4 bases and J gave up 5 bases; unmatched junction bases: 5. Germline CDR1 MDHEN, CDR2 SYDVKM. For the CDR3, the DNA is TGTGCCAGCAGTTCCGGGACAGGGCGGACTGAAGCTTTCTTT. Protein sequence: CASSSGTGRTEAFF.

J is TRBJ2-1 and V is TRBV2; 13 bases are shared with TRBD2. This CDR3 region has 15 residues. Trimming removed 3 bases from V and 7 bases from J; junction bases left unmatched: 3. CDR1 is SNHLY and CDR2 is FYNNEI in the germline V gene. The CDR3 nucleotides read TGTGCCAGCAGTGAGACTAGCGGGAGGCTTAATGAGCAGTTCTTC. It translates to CASSETSGRLNEQFF.

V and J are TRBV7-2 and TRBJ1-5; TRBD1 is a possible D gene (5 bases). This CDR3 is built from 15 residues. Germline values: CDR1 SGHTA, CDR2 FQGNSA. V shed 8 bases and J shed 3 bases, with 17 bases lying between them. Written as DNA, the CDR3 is TGTGCCAGCCATACCGGTCGGGGACCCAATCAGCCCCAGCATTTT. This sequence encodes CASHTGRGPNQPQHF.

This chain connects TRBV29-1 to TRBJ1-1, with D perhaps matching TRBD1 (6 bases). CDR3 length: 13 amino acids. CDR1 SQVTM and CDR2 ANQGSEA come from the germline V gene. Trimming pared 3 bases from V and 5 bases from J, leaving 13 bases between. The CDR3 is CSVDLGARTEAFF. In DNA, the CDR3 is TGCAGCGTTGATCTGGGGGCGAGGACTGAAGCTTTCTTT.

CDR3 DNA: TGCGCCAGCAGCCAAGAAGGTCTGGGACCTCCTAATGAAAAACTGTTTTTT. It specifies CASSQEGLGPPNEKLFF. The gene calls are TRBV4-1 and TRBJ1-4, with D perhaps TRBD1 (5 bases). This CDR3 is built from 17 residues. Trimming cost V 0 bases and J 3 bases, with 14 bases left between them. CDR1 is MGHRA, CDR2 YSYEKL, per germline.

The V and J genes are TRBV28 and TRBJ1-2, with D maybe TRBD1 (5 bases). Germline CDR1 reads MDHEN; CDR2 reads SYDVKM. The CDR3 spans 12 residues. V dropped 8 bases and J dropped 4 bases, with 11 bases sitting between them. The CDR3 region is CASYGTAYGYTF. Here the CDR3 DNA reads TGTGCCAGCTATGGGACGGCCTATGGCTACACCTTC.

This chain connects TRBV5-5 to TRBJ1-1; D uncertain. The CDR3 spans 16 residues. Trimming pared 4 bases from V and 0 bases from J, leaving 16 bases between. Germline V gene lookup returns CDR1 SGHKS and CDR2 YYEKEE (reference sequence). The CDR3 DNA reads TGTGCCAGCAGCCGAGGGTCAGGTCGTATGAACACTGAAGCTTTCTTT. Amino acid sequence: CASSRGSGRMNTEAFF. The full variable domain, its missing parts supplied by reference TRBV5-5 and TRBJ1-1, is DAGVTQSPTHLIKTRGQQVTLRCSPISGHKSVSWYQQVLGQGPQFIFQYYEKEERGRGNFPDRFSARQFPNYSSELNVNALLLGDSALYLCASSRGSGRMNTEAFFGQGTRLTVV.

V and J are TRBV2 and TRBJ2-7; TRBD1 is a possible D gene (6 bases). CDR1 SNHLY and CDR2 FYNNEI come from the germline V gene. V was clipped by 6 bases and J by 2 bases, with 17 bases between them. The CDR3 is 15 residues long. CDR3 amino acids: CASRQQGSPPYEQYF. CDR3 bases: TGTGCCAGCAGACAACAGGGTAGCCCCCCCTACGAGCAGTACTTC.

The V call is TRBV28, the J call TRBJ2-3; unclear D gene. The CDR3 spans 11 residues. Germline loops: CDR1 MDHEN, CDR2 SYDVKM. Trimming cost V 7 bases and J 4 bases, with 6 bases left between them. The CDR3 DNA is TGTGCCAGCACTGGGGCAGATACGCAGTATTTT. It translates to CASTGADTQYF.

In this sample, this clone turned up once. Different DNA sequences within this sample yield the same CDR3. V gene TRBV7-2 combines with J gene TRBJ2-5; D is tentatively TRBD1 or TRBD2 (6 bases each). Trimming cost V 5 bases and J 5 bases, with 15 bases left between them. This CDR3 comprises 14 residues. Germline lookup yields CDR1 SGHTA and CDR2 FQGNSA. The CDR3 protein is CASSLRGAGETQYF. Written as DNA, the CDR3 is TGTGCCAGCAGCCTGAGGGGGGCAGGGGAGACCCAGTACTTC.

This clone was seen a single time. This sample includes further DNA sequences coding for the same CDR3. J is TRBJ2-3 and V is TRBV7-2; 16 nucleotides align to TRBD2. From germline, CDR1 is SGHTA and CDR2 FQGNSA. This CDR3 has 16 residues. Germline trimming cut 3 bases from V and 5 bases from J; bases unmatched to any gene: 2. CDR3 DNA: TGTGCCAGCAGCTTGGGACTAGCGGGGGGGCGAGATACGCAGTATTTT. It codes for CASSLGLAGGRDTQYF. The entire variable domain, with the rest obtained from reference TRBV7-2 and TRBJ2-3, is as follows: GAGVSQSPSNKVTEKGKDVELRCDPISGHTALYWYRQSLGQGLEFLIYFQGNSAPDKSGLPSDRFSAERTGGSVSTLTIQRTQQEDSAVYLCASSLGLAGGRDTQYFGPGTRLTVL.

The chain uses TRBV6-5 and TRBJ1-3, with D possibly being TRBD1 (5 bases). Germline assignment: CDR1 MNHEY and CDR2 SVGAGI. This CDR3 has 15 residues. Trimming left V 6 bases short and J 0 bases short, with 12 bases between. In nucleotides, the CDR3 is TGTGCCAGCAGCTACATGGGGGGCTCTGGAAACACCATATATTTT. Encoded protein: CASSYMGGSGNTIYF.

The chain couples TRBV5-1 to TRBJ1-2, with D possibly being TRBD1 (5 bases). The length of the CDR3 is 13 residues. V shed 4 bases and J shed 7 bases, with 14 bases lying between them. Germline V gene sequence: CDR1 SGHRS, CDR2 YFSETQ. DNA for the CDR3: TGCGCCAGCAGCCAGGAAGGGGTCGCTGGCTACACCTTC. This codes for CASSQEGVAGYTF.

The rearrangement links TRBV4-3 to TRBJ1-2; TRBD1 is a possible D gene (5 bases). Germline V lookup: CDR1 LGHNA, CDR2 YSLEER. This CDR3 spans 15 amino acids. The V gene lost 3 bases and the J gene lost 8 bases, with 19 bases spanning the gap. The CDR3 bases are TGCGCCAGCAGCCAGAATATACGGGGGAATGGCGGCTACACCTTC. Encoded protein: CASSQNIRGNGGYTF.

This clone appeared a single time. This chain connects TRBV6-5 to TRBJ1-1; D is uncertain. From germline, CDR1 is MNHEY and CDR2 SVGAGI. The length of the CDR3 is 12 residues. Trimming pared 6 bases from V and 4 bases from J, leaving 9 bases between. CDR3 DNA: TGTGCCAGCAGCCAACGGGGCACTGAAGCTTTCTTT. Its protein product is CASSQRGTEAFF.

The CDR3 loop reads CASSRGLVDSYEQYF. The CDR3 bases are TGTGCCAGCAGCCGGGGACTGGTCGATTCCTACGAGCAGTACTTC. The V gene is TRBV7-2, the J gene TRBJ2-7, with D possibly TRBD2 on 6 matching bases. This CDR3 has 15 amino acids. Germline lookup yields CDR1 SGHTA and CDR2 FQGNSA. V dropped 5 bases and J dropped 1 base, with 15 bases sitting between them.

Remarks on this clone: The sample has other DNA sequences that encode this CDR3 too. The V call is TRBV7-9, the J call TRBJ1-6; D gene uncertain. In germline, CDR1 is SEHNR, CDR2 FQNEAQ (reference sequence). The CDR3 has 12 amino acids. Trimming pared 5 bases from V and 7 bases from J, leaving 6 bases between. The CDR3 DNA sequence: TGTGCCAGCAGCACTACGAATTCACCCCTCCACTTT. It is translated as CASSTTNSPLHF.

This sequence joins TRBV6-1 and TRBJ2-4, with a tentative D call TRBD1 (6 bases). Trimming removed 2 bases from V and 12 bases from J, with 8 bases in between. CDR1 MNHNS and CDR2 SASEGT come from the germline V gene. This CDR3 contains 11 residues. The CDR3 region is CASSEPGHQYF. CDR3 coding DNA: TGTGCCAGCAGTGAACCGGGACATCAGTACTTC.

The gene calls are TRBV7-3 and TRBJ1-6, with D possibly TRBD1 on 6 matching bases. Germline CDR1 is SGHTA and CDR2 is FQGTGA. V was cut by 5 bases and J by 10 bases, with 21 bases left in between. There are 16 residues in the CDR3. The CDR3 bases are TGTGCCAGCAGCGAACAGGGTGGGCAGAATCACTCACCCCTCCACTTT. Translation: CASSEQGGQNHSPLHF.

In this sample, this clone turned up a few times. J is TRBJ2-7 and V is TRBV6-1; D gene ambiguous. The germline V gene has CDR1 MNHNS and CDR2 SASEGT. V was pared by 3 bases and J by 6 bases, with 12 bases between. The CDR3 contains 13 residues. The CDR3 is CASSDLLSAEQYF. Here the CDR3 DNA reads TGTGCCAGCAGTGATCTTCTATCTGCCGAGCAGTACTTC.

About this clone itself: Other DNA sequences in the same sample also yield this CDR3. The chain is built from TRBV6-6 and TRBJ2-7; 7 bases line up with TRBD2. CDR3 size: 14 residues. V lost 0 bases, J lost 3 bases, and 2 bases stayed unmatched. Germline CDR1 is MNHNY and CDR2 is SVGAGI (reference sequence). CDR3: CASSYSSGNYEQYF. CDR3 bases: TGTGCCAGCAGTTACTCCAGCGGGAACTACGAGCAGTACTTC.

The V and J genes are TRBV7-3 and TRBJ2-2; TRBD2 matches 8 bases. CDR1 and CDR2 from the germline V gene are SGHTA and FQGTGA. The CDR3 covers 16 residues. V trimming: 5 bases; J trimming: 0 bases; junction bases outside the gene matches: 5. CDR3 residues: CASSPSGGTNTGELFF. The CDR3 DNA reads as TGTGCCAGCAGCCCGAGCGGGGGAACGAACACCGGGGAGCTGTTTTTT.

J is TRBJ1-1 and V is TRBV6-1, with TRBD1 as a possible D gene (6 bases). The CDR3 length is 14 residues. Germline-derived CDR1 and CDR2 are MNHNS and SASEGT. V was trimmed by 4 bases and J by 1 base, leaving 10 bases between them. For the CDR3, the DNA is TGTGCCAGCAGTGGCTACAGGGCGAACACTGAAGCTTTCTTT. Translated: CASSGYRANTEAFF.

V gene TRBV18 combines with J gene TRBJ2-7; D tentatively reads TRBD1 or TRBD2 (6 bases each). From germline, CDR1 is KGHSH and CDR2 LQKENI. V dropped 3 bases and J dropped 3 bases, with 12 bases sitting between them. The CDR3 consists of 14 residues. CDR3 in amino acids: CASSPGGSHYEQYF. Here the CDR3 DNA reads TGTGCCAGCTCACCGGGGGGCTCCCACTACGAGCAGTACTTC.